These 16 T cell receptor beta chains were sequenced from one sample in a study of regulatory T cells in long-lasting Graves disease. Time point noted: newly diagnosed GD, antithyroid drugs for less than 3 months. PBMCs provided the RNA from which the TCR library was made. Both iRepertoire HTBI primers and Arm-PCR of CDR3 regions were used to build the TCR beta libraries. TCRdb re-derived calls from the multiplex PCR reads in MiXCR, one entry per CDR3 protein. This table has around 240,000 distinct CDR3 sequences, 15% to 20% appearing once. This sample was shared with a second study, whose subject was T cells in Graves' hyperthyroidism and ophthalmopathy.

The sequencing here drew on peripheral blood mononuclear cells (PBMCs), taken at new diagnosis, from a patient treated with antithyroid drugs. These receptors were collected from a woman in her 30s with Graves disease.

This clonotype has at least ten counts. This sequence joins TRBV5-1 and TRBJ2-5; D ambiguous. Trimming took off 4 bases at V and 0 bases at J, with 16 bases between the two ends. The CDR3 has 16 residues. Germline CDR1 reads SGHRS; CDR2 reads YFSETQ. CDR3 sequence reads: CASSTQQSLYQETQYF. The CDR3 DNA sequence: TGCGCCAGCAGCACCCAACAGAGTCTGTACCAAGAGACCCAGTACTTC.

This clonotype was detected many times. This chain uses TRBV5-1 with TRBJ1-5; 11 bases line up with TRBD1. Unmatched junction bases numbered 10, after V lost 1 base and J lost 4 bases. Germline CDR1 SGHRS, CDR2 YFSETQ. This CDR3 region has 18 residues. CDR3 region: CASSLWASGTGGNQPQHF. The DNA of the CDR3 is TGCGCCAGCAGCTTGTGGGCCTCCGGGACAGGGGGTAATCAGCCCCAGCATTTT.

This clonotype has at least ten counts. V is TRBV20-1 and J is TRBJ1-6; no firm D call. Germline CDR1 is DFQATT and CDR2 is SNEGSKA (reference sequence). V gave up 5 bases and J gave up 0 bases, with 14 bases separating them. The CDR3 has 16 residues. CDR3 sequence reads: CSAFGTIVSYNSPLHF. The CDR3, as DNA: TGCAGTGCTTTCGGCACCATAGTCTCCTATAATTCACCCCTCCACTTT.

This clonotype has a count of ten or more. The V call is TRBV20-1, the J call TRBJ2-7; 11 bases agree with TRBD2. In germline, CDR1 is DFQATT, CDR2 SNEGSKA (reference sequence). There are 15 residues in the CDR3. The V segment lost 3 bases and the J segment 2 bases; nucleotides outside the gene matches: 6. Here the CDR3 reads CSASRLAGGAYEQYF. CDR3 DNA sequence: TGCAGTGCTAGTCGGCTAGCGGGGGGCGCCTACGAGCAGTACTTC.

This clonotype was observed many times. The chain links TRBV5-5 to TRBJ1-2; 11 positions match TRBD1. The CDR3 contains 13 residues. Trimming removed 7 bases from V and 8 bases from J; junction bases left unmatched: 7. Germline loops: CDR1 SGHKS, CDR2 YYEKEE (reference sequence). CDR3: CASATDRGLGYTF. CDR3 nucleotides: TGTGCCAGCGCGACGGACAGGGGGCTGGGCTACACCTTC. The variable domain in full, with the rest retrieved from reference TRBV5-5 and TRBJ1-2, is DAGVTQSPTHLIKTRGQQVTLRCSPISGHKSVSWYQQVLGQGPQFIFQYYEKEERGRGNFPDRFSARQFPNYSSELNVNALLLGDSALYLCASATDRGLGYTFGSGTRLTVV.

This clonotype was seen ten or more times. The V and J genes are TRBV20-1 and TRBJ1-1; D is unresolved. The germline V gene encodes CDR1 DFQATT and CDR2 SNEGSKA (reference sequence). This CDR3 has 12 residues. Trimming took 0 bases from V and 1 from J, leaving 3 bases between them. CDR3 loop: CSARDRNTEAFF. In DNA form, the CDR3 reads TGCAGTGCTAGAGATCGGAACACTGAAGCTTTCTTT.

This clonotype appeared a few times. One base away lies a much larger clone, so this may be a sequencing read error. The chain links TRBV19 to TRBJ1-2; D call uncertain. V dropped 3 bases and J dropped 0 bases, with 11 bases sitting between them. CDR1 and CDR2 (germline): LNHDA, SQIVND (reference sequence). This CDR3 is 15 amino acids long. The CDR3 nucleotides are TGTGCCAGTAGTATGCTGGGGATGTCTAACTATGGCTACACCTTC. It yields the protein CASSMLGMSNYGYTF.

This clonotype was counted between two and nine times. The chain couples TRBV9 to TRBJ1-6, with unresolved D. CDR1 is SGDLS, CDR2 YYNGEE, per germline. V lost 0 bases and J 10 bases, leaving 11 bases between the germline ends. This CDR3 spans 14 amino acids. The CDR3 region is CASSVGNSRSPLHF. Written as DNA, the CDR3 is TGTGCCAGCAGCGTAGGAAATAGTCGGTCACCCCTCCACTTT.

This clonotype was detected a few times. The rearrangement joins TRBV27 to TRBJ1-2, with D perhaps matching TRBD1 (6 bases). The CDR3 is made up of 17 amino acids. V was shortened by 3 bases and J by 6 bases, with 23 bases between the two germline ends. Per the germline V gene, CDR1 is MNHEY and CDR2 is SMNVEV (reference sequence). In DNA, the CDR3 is TGTGCCAGCAGTTTTAACCCATGGGCTGGGGGCGGGGATGGCTACACCTTC. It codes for CASSFNPWAGGGDGYTF.

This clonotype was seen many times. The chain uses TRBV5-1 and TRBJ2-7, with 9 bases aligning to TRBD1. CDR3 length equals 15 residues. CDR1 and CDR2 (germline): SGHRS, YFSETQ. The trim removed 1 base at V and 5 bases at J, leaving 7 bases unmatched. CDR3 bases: TGCGCCAGCAGCTTGAATGGACAGGGGCGGGACGAGCAGTACTTC. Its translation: CASSLNGQGRDEQYF.

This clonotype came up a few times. CDR3 DNA sequence: TGTGCCAGCAGTCCCCTACTCATTGGTGGGCTGTTTTTT. The encoded protein is CASSPLLIGGLFF. The chain is built from TRBV6-1 and TRBJ2-2; D gene uncertain. This CDR3 spans 13 amino acids. Trimming shortened V by 5 bases and J by 13 bases, and 17 bases separated the two germline ends. Germline CDR1 and CDR2: MNHNS and SASEGT.

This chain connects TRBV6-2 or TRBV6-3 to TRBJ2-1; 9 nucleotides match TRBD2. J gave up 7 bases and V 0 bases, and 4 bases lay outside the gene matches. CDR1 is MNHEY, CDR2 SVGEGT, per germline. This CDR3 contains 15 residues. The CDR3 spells CASSYSGGGANEQFF. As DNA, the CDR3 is TGTGCCAGCAGTTACTCGGGCGGGGGGGCAAATGAGCAGTTCTTC.

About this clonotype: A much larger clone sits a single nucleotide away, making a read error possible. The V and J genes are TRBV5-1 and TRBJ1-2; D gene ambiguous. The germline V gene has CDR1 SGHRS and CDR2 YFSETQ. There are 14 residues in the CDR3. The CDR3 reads CASSSEGSGYGYTF. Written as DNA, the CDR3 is TGTGCCAGCAGCTCGGAGGGTAGCGGCTATGGCTACACCTTC.

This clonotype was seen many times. This chain's CDR3 is CASSTLRSRDNYGYTF. CDR3 DNA: TGTGCCAGCAGCACCTTAAGGAGCAGGGACAACTATGGCTACACCTTC. The chain combines TRBV12-3 or TRBV12-4 with TRBJ1-2; tentative D call: TRBD1 (5 bases). The CDR3 is made up of 16 amino acids. V lost 6 bases and J lost 2, with 19 bases in between.

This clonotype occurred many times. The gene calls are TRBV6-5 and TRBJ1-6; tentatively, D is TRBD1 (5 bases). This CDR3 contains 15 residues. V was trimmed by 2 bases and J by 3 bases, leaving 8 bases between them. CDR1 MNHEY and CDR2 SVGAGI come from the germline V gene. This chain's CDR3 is CASSYSGGYNSPLHF. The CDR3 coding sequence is TGTGCCAGCAGTTACAGCGGGGGCTATAATTCACCCCTCCACTTT.

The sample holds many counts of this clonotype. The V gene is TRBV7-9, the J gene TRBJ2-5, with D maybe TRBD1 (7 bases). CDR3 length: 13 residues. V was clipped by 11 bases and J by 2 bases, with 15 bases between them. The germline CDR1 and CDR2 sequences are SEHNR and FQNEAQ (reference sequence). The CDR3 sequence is CAAGQPTQETQYF. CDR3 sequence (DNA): TGTGCCGCGGGACAGCCAACGCAAGAGACCCAGTACTTC. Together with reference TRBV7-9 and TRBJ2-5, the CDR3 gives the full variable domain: DTGVSQNPRHKITKRGQNVTFRCDPISEHNRLYWYRQTLGQGPEFLTYFQNEAQLEKSRLLSDRFSAERPKGSFSTLEIQRTEQGDSAMYLCAAGQPTQETQYFGPGTRLLVL.